These 20 T cell receptor beta chains came from one sample sequenced in a study of T cell responses to AZD1222 COVID-19 vaccine. Assay: immunoSEQ multiplex PCR; the TCRdb copy retains only in-frame clones and omits some. The table shows about 100,000 clones, with approximately 91% occurring only once. Specimen: peripheral blood, collected on day 0 of AZD1222 vaccination. All receptors derive from an adult in good health.

The CDR3 sequence: CAISDQGEYGYTF. The CDR3 DNA sequence: TGTGCCATCAGTGACCAGGGGGAGTATGGCTACACCTTC. The rearrangement uses TRBV10-3 and TRBJ1-2, with 7 nucleotides matching TRBD1. The CDR3 length is 13 residues. Trimming removed 3 bases from V and 5 bases from J; junction bases left unmatched: 3. CDR1 and CDR2 from the germline V gene are ENHRY and SYGVKD.

The chain has TRBV7-3 and TRBJ2-1, with no clear D. V lost 1 base, J lost 5 bases, and 6 bases lay in between. Germline V gives CDR1 SGHTA, CDR2 FQGTGA. This CDR3 spans 13 amino acids. The CDR3 DNA is TGTGCCAGCAGCTTAATTCCAAACAATGAGCAGTTCTTC. This encodes CASSLIPNNEQFF.

V is TRBV29-1 and J is TRBJ2-5; no clear D. The germline gives CDR1 SQVTM, CDR2 ANQGSEA. V dropped 5 bases and J dropped 0 bases, with 13 bases sitting between them. The CDR3 length is 14 residues. CDR3: CSVSDKVYQETQYF. CDR3 nucleotide sequence: TGCAGCGTTAGTGACAAGGTTTACCAAGAGACCCAGTACTTC.

The gene calls are TRBV25-1 and TRBJ1-6, with D hard to call. The V end was cut by 3 bases, the J end by 2 bases, with 5 bases between. Germline V gives CDR1 MGHDK, CDR2 SYGVNS. This CDR3 spans 14 amino acids. CDR3 residues: CASSDSPYNSPLHF. CDR3 bases: TGTGCCAGCAGTGACAGTCCCTATAATTCACCCCTCCACTTT.

The chain joins TRBV6-1 to TRBJ2-1, with 12 bases that match TRBD2. CDR3 length equals 16 residues. Trimming removed 4 bases from V and 8 bases from J; junction bases left unmatched: 9. Germline CDR1 is MNHNS and CDR2 is SASEGT. The CDR3, as DNA: TGTGCCAGCAGTGCCTTACTAGCGGGGGGTGTCGATGAGCAGTTCTTC. Amino acids: CASSALLAGGVDEQFF.

The chain links TRBV14 to TRBJ2-1; 11 nucleotides line up with TRBD2. CDR1 and CDR2 (germline): SGHDN, FVKESK. V was clipped by 8 bases and J by 10 bases; unmatched bases: 10. CDR3 length: 14 amino acids. CDR3 in amino acids: CASRTSGGGWEQFF. Written as DNA, the CDR3 is TGTGCCAGCCGAACTAGCGGGGGTGGATGGGAGCAGTTCTTC.

The V call is TRBV6-6, the J call TRBJ2-3; D is undetermined. There are 15 residues in the CDR3. Germline CDR1 reads MNHNY; CDR2 reads SVGAGI (reference sequence). With 0 bases removed from V and 0 bases from J, the gap between germline ends came to 7 bases. This CDR3 reads CASSYSVESTDTQYF. The DNA for the CDR3 is TGTGCCAGCAGTTACTCGGTAGAGAGCACAGATACGCAGTATTTT.

The chain has TRBV2 and TRBJ2-2; possibly TRBD1 for D (6 bases). Deletions cut 5 bases from V and 6 bases from J, with 10 bases between. This CDR3 spans 13 amino acids. Germline assignment: CDR1 SNHLY and CDR2 FYNNEI. The CDR3 DNA follows: TGTGCCAGCAGTTACAGGGCCCCCGGGGAGCTGTTTTTT. This sequence encodes CASSYRAPGELFF.

CDR3 sequence reads: CATGTGGSYNEQFF. CDR3 nucleotide sequence: TGTGCCACCGGAACAGGGGGCTCCTACAATGAGCAGTTCTTC. The chain uses TRBV24-1 and TRBJ2-1; 8 bases align to TRBD1. V shed 9 bases and J 0 bases; nucleotides not matched to a gene: 3. Germline assignment: CDR1 KGHDR and CDR2 SFDVKD. The CDR3 covers 14 residues.

This sequence joins TRBV19 and TRBJ2-3, with D possibly being TRBD1 (5 bases). The CDR3 contains 14 residues. In germline, CDR1 is LNHDA, CDR2 SQIVND (reference sequence). The V gene lost 4 bases and the J gene lost 0 bases, with 8 bases spanning the gap. Here the CDR3 DNA reads TGTGCCAGTAGTACCTGGACAAGCACAGATACGCAGTATTTT. It translates to CASSTWTSTDTQYF.

The CDR3 reads CASSGPGTGNEKLFF. DNA of the CDR3: TGCGCCAGCAGCGGACCCGGGACTGGGAATGAAAAACTGTTTTTT. The rearrangement links TRBV4-1 to TRBJ1-4; tentative D call: TRBD1 (5 bases). Germline lookup yields CDR1 MGHRA and CDR2 YSYEKL. Trimming stripped 5 bases from V and 5 bases from J, with 15 bases between. There are 15 residues in the CDR3.

The V call is TRBV29-1, the J call TRBJ2-7; 7 bases are shared with TRBD1. The CDR3 is made up of 12 amino acids. The germline CDR1 and CDR2 sequences are SQVTM and ANQGSEA. V dropped 4 bases and J dropped 6; count of bases not matched to a gene: 6. CDR3 coding DNA: TGCAGCGTTGTGACAGGGTGGAGCGAGCAGTACTTC. It translates to CSVVTGWSEQYF.

The chain has TRBV27 and TRBJ1-6; TRBD1 is a possible D gene (6 bases). Per the germline V gene, CDR1 is MNHEY and CDR2 is SMNVEV (reference sequence). The V gene lost 6 bases and the J gene lost 5 bases, with 11 bases spanning the gap. This CDR3 is 14 amino acids long. This chain's CDR3 is CASSLGQNNSPLHF. CDR3 DNA sequence: TGTGCCAGCAGCCTAGGACAGAATAATTCACCCCTCCACTTT.

This clone was found a few times. The sample contains more than one DNA sequence encoding this CDR3. The chain combines TRBV20-1 with TRBJ1-2; no clear D gene. Per germline, CDR1 DFQATT and CDR2 SNEGSKA (reference sequence). The germline V and J ends were trimmed by 0 bases and 3 bases, with 2 bases remaining between them. The CDR3 covers 11 residues. The CDR3 nucleotides read TGCAGTGCTAGAGAAGACTATGGCTACACCTTC. It translates to CSAREDYGYTF.

This clone appeared once. The junction shows a germline mismatch at one end, possibly a read error. The chain joins TRBV4-2 to TRBJ2-1, with D perhaps TRBD2 (6 bases). CDR1 and CDR2 (germline): LGHNA, YNFKEQ. The CDR3 length is 13 residues. The CDR3 DNA sequence: TGTGCCAGCAGCCAGGACCGGGACCGCACGGGGGTCTTC. It is translated as CASSQDRDRTGVF.

The rearrangement links TRBV4-1 to TRBJ2-7, with 8 nucleotides matching TRBD1. The germline gives CDR1 MGHRA, CDR2 YSYEKL. J lost 3 bases, V lost 1 base, and 8 bases had no gene match. CDR3 length: 16 residues. The CDR3 DNA reads as TGCGCCAGCAGCCAAGGGTTAACAGGGGGTAACTACGAGCAGTACTTC. Its translation: CASSQGLTGGNYEQYF.

This sequence joins TRBV4-1 and TRBJ2-2; D is tentatively TRBD1 or TRBD2 (5 bases each). Germline V gene lookup returns CDR1 MGHRA and CDR2 YSYEKL. Trimming pared 5 bases from V and 5 bases from J, leaving 27 bases between. The CDR3 has 19 amino acids. The CDR3 sequence: CASSNSIYLMGEPTGELFF. CDR3 DNA sequence: TGCGCCAGCAGCAATTCCATTTACCTTATGGGGGAACCAACCGGGGAGCTGTTTTTT.

The chain employs TRBV9 and TRBJ1-5; 9 bases line up with TRBD1. The CDR3 is 13 amino acids. Germline V gene data show CDR1 as SGDLS and CDR2 as YYNGEE. The CDR3 protein is CPGGQGGNQPQHF. The CDR3 region has the DNA TGTCCCGGGGGACAGGGTGGAAATCAGCCCCAGCATTTT.

The V gene is TRBV18, the J gene TRBJ2-2, with 10 nucleotides matching TRBD2. CDR1 is KGHSH and CDR2 is LQKENI in the germline V gene. Trimming cost V 2 bases and J 4 bases; bases outside gene matches: 4. The CDR3 length is 16 residues. The CDR3 region has the DNA TGTGCCAGCTCACCAAGGACTAGCGGCAGCACCGGGGAGCTGTTTTTT. Translation: CASSPRTSGSTGELFF. The full variable domain, in which reference TRBV18 and TRBJ2-2 provide the parts outside the CDR3, is NAGVMQNPRHLVRRRGQEARLRCSPMKGHSHVYWYRQLPEEGLKFMVYLQKENIIDESGMPKERFSAEFPKEGPSILRIQQVVRGDSAAYFCASSPRTSGSTGELFFGEGSRLTVL.

This clone showed up just once. CDR3 amino acids: CASSQTGGAGTEAFF. CDR3 DNA: TGCGCCAGCAGCCAGACAGGGGGCGCGGGGACTGAAGCTTTCTTT. The rearrangement joins TRBV4-1 to TRBJ1-1; 10 bases match TRBD1. The junction had 6 bases not matched to a gene; V was cut back by 3 bases and J by 5 bases. The CDR3 loop spans 15 amino acids. CDR1 MGHRA and CDR2 YSYEKL come from the germline V gene.